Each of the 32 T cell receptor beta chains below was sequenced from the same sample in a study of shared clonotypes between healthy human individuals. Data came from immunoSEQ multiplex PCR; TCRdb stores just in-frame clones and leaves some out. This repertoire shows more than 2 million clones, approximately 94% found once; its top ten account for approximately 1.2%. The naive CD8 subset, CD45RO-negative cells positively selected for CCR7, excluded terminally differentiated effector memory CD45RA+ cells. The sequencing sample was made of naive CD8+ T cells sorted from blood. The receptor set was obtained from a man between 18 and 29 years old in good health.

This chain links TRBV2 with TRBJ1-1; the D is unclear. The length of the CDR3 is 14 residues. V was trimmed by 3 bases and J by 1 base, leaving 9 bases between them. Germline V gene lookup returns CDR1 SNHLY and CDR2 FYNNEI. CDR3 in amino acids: CASSEWGQNTEAFF. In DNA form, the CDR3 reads TGTGCCAGCAGTGAGTGGGGTCAGAACACTGAAGCTTTCTTT.

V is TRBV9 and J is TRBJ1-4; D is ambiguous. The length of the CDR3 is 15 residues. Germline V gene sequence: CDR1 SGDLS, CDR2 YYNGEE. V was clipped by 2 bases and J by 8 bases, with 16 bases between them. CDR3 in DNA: TGTGCCAGCAGCGTCGGCGGAACCCTGGGGGAAAAACTGTTTTTT. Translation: CASSVGGTLGEKLFF.

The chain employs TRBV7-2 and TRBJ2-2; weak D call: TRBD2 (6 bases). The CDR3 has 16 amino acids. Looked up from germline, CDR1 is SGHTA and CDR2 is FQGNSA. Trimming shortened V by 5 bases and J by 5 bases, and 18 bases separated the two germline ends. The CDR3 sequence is CASSPGGPSETGELFF. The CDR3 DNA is TGTGCCAGCAGCCCCGGAGGGCCCAGTGAAACCGGGGAGCTGTTTTTT.

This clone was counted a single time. The CDR3 loop reads CASNLGPLYDEQYF. DNA for the CDR3: TGTGCCAGCAACCTGGGACCGCTCTACGACGAGCAGTACTTC. The J gene is TRBJ2-7, the V gene TRBV6-6; the D call may be TRBD1 or TRBD2 (5 bases each). V dropped 7 bases and J dropped 5 bases, with 18 bases sitting between them. The CDR3 totals 14 residues. Germline assignment: CDR1 MNHNY and CDR2 SVGAGI (reference sequence).

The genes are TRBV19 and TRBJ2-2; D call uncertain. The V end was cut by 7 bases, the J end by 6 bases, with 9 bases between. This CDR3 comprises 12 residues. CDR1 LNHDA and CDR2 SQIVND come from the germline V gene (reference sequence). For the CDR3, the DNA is TGTGCCAGTATCAGTCTCCCCGGGGAGCTGTTTTTT. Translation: CASISLPGELFF.

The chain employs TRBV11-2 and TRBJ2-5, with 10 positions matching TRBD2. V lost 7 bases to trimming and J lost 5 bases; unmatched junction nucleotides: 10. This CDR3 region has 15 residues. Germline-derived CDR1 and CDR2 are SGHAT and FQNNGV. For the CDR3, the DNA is TGTGCCAGCACCCTGGAGCGGGAGGGTTGGGAGACCCAGTACTTC. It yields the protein CASTLEREGWETQYF.

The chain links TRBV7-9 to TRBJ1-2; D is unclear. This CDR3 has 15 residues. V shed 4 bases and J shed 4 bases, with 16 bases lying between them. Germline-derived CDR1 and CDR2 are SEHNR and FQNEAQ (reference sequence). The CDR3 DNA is TGTGCCAGCAGCTCCTCCGAACAGAGAGCCTATGGCTACACCTTC. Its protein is CASSSSEQRAYGYTF.

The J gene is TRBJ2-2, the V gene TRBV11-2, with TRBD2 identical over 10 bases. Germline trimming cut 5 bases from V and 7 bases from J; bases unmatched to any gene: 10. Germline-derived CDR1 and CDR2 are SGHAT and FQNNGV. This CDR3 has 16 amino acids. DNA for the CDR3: TGTGCCAGCAGCGCTAGCGGGGGCCGCCCCGGCGGGGAGCTGTTTTTT. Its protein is CASSASGGRPGGELFF. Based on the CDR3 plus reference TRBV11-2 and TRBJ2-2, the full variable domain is EAGVAQSPRYKIIEKRQSVAFWCNPISGHATLYWYQQILGQGPKLLIQFQNNGVVDDSQLPKDRFSAERLKGVDSTLKIQPAKLEDSAVYLCASSASGGRPGGELFFGEGSRLTVL.

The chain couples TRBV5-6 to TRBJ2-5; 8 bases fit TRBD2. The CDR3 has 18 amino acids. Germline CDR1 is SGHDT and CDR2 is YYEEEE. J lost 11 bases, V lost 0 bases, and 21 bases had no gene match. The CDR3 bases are TGTGCCAGCAGCTTGGCCAGGGCTAATAGCGGGATCATGAGTGAGCAGTACTTC. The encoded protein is CASSLARANSGIMSEQYF.

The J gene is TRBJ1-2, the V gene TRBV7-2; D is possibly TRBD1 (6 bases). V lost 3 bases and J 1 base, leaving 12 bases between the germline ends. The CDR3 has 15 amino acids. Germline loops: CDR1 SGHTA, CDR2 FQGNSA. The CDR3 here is CASSLSQGLNYGYTF. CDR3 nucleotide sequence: TGTGCCAGCAGCTTGTCACAGGGTCTTAACTATGGCTACACCTTC.

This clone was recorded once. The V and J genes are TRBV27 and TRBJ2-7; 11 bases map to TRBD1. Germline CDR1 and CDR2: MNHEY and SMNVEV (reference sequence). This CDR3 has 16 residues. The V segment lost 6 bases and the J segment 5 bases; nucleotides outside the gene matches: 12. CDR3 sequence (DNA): TGTGCCAGCAGATCGAACGGCGGACAGGGGGCAGACGAGCAGTACTTC. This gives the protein CASRSNGGQGADEQYF.

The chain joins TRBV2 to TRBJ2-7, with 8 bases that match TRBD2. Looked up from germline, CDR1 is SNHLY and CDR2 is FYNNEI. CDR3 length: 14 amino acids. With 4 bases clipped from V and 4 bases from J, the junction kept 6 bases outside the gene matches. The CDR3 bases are TGTGCCAGCAGTGGGAACGGGGGGGCTTACGAGCAGTACTTC. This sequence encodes CASSGNGGAYEQYF.

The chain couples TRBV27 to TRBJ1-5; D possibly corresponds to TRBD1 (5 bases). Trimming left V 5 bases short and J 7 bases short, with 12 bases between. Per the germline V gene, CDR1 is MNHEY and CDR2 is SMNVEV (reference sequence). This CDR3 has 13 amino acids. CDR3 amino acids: CASSGDLLQPQHF. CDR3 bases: TGTGCCAGCAGTGGGGACCTCTTGCAGCCCCAGCATTTT.

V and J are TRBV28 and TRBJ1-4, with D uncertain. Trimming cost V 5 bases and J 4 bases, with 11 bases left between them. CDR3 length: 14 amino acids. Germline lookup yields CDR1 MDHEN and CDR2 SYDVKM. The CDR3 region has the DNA TGTGCCAGCAGTGGGTCGGTCCTTAATGAAAAACTGTTTTTT. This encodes CASSGSVLNEKLFF.

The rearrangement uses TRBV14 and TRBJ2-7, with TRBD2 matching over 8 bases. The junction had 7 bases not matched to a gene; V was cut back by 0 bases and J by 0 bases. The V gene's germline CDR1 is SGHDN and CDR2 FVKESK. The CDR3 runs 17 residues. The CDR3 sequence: CASSQDRASGFSYEQYF. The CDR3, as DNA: TGTGCCAGCAGCCAAGATCGGGCTAGCGGGTTCTCCTACGAGCAGTACTTC. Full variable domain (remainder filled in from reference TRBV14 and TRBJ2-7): EAGVTQFPSHSVIEKGQTVTLRCDPISGHDNLYWYRRVMGKEIKFLLHFVKESKQDESGMPNNRFLAERTGGTYSTLKVQPAELEDSGVYFCASSQDRASGFSYEQYFGPGTRLTVT.

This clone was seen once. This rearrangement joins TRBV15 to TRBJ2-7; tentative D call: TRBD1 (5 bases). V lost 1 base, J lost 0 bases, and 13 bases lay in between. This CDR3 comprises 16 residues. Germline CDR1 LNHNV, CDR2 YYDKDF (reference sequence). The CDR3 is CATSRGTTGNSYEQYF. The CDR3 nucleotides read TGTGCCACCAGCAGAGGGACCACAGGCAACTCCTACGAGCAGTACTTC. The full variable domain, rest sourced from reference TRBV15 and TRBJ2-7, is DAMVIQNPRYQVTQFGKPVTLSCSQTLNHNVMYWYQQKSSQAPKLLFHYYDKDFNNEADTPDNFQSRRPNTSFCFLDIRSPGLGDTAMYLCATSRGTTGNSYEQYFGPGTRLTVT.

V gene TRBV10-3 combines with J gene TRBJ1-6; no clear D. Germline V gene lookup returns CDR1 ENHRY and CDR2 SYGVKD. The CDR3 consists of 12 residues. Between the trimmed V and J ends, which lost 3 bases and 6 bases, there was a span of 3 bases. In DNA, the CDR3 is TGTGCCATCAGTGACCCTAATTCACCCCTCCACTTT. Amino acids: CAISDPNSPLHF.

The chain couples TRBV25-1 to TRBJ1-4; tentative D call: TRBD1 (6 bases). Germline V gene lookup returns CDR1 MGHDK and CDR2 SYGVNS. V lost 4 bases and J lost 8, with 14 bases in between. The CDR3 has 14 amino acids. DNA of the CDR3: TGTGCCAGCAGTGGGGTAACAGGGTTGGAAAAACTGTTTTTT. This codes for CASSGVTGLEKLFF.

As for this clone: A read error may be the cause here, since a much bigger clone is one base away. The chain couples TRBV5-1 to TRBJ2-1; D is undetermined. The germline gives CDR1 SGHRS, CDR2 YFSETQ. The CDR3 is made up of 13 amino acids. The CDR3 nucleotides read TGCGCCGGCAGCTTGGCTAGTATCTATGAGCAGTTCTTC. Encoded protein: CAGSLASIYEQFF.

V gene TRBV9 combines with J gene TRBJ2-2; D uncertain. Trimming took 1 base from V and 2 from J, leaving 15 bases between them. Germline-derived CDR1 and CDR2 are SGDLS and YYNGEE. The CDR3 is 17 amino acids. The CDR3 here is CASSVSYRDSNTGELFF. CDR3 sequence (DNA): TGTGCCAGCAGCGTAAGTTATAGGGATAGTAACACCGGGGAGCTGTTTTTT.

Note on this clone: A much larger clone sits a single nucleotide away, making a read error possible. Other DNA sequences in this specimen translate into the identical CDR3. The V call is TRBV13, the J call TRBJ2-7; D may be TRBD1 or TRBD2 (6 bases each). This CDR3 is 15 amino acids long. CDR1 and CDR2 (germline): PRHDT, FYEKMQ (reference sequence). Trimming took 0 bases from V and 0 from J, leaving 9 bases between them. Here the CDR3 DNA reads TGTGCCAGCAGCTTAGGAGGGGGGAGCTCCTACGAGCAGTACTTC. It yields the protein CASSLGGGSSYEQYF.

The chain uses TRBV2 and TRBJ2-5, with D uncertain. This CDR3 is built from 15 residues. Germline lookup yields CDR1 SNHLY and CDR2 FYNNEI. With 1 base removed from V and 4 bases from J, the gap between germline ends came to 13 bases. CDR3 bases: TGTGCCAGCAGTGAAGGGTCTAATGGGGTAGAGACCCAGTACTTC. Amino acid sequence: CASSEGSNGVETQYF.

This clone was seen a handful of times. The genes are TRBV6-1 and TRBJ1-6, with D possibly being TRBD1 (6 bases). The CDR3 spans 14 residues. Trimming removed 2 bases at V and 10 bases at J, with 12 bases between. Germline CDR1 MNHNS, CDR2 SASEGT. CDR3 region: CASSENRDTSPLHF. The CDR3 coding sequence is TGTGCCAGCAGTGAAAACAGGGATACATCACCCCTCCACTTT.

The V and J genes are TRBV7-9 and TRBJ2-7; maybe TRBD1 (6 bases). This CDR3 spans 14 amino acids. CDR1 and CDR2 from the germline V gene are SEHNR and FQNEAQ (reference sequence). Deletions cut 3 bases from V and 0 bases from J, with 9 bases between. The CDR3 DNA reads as TGTGCCAGCAGCTTCACAGGGAGCTCCTACGAGCAGTACTTC. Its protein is CASSFTGSSYEQYF.

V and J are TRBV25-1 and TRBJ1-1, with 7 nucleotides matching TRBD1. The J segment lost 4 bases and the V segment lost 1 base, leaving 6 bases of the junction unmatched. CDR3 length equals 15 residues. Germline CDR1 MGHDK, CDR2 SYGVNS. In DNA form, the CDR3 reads TGTGCCAGCAGTGAATTCATTGCAGGGGGCACTGAAGCTTTCTTT. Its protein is CASSEFIAGGTEAFF.

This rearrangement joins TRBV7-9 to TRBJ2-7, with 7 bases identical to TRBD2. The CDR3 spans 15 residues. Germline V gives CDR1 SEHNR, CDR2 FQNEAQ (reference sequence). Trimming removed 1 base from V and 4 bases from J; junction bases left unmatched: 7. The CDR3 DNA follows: TGTGCCAGCAGCTTAGGGGCGGGAGTGAAATACGAGCAGTACTTC. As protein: CASSLGAGVKYEQYF.

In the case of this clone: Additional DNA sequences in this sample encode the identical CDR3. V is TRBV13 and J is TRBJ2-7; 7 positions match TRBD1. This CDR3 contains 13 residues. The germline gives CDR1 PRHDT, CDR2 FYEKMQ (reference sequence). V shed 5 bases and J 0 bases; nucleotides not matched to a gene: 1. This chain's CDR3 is CASSAGGSYEQYF. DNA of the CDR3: TGTGCCAGCAGCGCAGGGGGCTCCTACGAGCAGTACTTC.

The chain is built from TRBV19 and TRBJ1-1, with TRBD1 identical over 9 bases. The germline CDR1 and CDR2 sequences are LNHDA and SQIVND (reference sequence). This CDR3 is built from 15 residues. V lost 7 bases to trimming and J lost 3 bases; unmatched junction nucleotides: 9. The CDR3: CASTLTGGVDTEAFF. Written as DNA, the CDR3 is TGTGCCAGTACCCTAACAGGGGGCGTCGACACTGAAGCTTTCTTT.

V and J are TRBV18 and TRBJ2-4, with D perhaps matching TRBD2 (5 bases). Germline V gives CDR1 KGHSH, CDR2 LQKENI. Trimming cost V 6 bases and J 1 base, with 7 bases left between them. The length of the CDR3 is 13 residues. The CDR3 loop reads CASSGGAKNIQYF. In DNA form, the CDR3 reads TGTGCCAGCTCCGGAGGTGCCAAAAACATTCAGTACTTC.

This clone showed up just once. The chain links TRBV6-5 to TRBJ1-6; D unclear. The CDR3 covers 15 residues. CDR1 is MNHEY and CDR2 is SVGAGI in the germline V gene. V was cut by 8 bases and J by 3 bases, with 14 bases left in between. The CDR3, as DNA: TGTGCCAGCGCCACGGGTGCAAGCTATAATTCACCCCTCCACTTT. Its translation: CASATGASYNSPLHF.

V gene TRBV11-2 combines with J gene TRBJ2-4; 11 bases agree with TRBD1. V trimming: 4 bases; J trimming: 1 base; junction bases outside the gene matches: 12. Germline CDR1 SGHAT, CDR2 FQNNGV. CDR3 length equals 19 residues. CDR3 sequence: CASSSDMDRGQKAKNIQYF. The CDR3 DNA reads TGTGCCAGCAGCTCGGACATGGACAGGGGGCAAAAGGCCAAAAACATTCAGTACTTC. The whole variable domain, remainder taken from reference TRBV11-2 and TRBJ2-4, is EAGVAQSPRYKIIEKRQSVAFWCNPISGHATLYWYQQILGQGPKLLIQFQNNGVVDDSQLPKDRFSAERLKGVDSTLKIQPAKLEDSAVYLCASSSDMDRGQKAKNIQYFGAGTRLSVL.

The DNA for the CDR3 is TGTGCCAGCACCCTACTTACTATAGGCTACGAGCAGTACTTC. It codes for CASTLLTIGYEQYF. The chain employs TRBV6-1 and TRBJ2-7, with no clear D. V lost 7 bases and J 3 bases, leaving 16 bases between the germline ends. Germline-derived CDR1 and CDR2 are MNHNS and SASEGT. The CDR3 runs to 14 residues.